This T cell receptor beta chain comes out of a study of hypomethylating agent response in myelodysplastic syndrome. About the research overall: Of these patients, roughly six responded (complete response or hematologic improvement) and five did not. General observations from the study: After hypomethylating agent treatment, diversity and clonality showed no significant change, overall or by response. Responders gained more novel clonotypes; non-responders had more contracted clonotypes after treatment.

Germline V gene lookup returns CDR1 LGHNA and CDR2 YSLEER. The CDR3 has 15 amino acids. Trimming removed 0 bases at V and 0 bases at J, with 8 bases between. In its sample, this clone was seen a few times. Its cognate antigen is unknown. The assay was immunoSEQ multiplex PCR, and TCRdb's table has in-frame clones only and misses some. This table has roughly 1,500 clones, roughly 85% appearing once. The source was bone marrow, collected before or after starting hypomethylating agent treatment for myelodysplastic syndrome (not recorded which). This rearrangement joins TRBV4-3 to TRBJ1-2, with D possibly TRBD1 on 5 matching bases. The sequence was collected from a human donor with myelodysplastic syndrome. The CDR3 nucleotides read TGCGCCAGCAGCCAAGAACGGGGGGCTAACTATGGCTACACCTTC. Translating it yields CASSQERGANYGYTF.